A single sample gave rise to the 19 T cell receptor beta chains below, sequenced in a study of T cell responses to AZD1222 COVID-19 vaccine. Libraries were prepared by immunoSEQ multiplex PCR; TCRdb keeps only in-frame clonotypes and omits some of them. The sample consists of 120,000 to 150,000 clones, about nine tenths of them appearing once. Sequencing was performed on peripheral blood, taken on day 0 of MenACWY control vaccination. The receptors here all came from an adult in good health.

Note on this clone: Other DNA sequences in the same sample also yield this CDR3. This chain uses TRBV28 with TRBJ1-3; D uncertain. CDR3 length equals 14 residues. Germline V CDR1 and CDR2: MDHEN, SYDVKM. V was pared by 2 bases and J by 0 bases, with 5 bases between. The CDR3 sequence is CASSLGSSGNTIYF. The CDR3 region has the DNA TGTGCCAGCAGTTTAGGAAGCTCTGGAAACACCATATATTTT.

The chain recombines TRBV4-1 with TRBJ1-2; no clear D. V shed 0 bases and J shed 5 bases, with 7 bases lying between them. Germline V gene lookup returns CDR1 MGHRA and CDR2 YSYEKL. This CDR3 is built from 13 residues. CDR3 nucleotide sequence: TGCGCCAGCAGCCAAGATCGACTGTATGGCTACACCTTC. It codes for CASSQDRLYGYTF.

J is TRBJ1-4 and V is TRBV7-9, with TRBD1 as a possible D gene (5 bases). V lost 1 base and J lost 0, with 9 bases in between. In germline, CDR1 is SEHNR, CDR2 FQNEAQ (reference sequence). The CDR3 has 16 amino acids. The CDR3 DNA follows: TGTGCCAGCAGCTTAGGAGGGGCTGCAACTAATGAAAAACTGTTTTTT. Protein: CASSLGGAATNEKLFF. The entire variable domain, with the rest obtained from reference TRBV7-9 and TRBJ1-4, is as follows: DTGVSQNPRHKITKRGQNVTFRCDPISEHNRLYWYRQTLGQGPEFLTYFQNEAQLEKSRLLSDRFSAERPKGSFSTLEIQRTEQGDSAMYLCASSLGGAATNEKLFFGSGTQLSVL.

The CDR3 sequence: CASSQDLSYEQYF. The DNA of the CDR3 is TGTGCCAGCAGCCAAGACCTTAGCTACGAGCAGTACTTC. This rearrangement joins TRBV4-2 to TRBJ2-7; D remains unclear. Germline CDR1 LGHNA, CDR2 YNFKEQ. The CDR3 extends over 13 amino acids. V was pared by 0 bases and J by 3 bases, with 6 bases between.

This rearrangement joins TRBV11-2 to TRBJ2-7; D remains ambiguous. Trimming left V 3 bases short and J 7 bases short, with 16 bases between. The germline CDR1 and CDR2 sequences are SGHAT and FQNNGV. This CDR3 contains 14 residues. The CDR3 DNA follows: TGTGCCAGCAGCTTCCCCTCGCCAGGTCGGGAGCAGTACTTC. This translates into CASSFPSPGREQYF. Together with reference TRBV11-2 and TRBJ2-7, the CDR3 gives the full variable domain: EAGVAQSPRYKIIEKRQSVAFWCNPISGHATLYWYQQILGQGPKLLIQFQNNGVVDDSQLPKDRFSAERLKGVDSTLKIQPAKLEDSAVYLCASSFPSPGREQYFGPGTRLTVT.

The CDR3 spells CAWRPTSGRWYEQFF. As DNA, the CDR3 is TGTGCCTGGAGGCCGACTAGCGGGAGGTGGTATGAGCAGTTCTTC. The rearrangement joins TRBV30 to TRBJ2-1, with TRBD2 matching 13 bases. Germline CDR1 is GTSNPN and CDR2 is SVGIG (reference sequence). The CDR3 is made up of 15 amino acids. V shed 3 bases, J shed 8 bases, and the junction held 7 bases outside the gene matches.

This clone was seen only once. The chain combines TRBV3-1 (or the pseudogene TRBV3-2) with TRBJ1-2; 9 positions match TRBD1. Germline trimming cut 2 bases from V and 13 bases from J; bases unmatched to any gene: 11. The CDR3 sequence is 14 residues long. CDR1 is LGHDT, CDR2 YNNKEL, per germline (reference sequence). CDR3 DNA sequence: TGTGCCAGCAGCCAATTTTCGGGACAGGGACCCCTCACCTTC. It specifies CASSQFSGQGPLTF.

The CDR3 reads CASSANSQGYEKLFF. In DNA, the CDR3 is TGTGCCAGCAGCGCTAACAGTCAGGGGTATGAAAAACTGTTTTTT. The chain links TRBV9 to TRBJ1-4; a possible D gene is TRBD1 (6 bases). CDR3 length equals 15 residues. The germline V and J ends were trimmed by 3 bases and 6 bases, with 15 bases remaining between them. The germline V gene has CDR1 SGDLS and CDR2 YYNGEE.

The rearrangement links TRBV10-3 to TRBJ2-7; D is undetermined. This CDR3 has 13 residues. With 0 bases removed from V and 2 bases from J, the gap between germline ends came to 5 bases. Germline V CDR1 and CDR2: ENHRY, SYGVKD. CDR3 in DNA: TGTGCCATCAGTGAGTCGGCCCCCTACGAGCAGTACTTC. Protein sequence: CAISESAPYEQYF.

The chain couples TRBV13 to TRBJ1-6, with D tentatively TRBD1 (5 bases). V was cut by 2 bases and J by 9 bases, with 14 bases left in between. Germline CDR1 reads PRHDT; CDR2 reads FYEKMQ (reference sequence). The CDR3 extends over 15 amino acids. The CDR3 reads CASSLRGREVSPLHF. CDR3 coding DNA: TGTGCCAGCAGCTTAAGGGGCAGGGAGGTTTCACCCCTCCACTTT.

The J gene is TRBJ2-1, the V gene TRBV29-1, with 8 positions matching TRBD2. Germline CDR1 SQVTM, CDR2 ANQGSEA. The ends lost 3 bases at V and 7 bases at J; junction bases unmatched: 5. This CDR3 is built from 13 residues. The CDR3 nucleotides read TGCAGCGTTGAGGGACTAGACGGGAATGAGCAGTTCTTC. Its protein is CSVEGLDGNEQFF.

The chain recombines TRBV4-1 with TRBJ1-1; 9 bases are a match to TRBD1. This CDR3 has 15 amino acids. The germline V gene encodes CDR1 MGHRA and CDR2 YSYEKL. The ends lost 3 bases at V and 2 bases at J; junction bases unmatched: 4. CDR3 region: CASSQRTGENTEAFF. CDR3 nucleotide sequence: TGCGCCAGCAGCCAGCGGACAGGGGAAAACACTGAAGCTTTCTTT.

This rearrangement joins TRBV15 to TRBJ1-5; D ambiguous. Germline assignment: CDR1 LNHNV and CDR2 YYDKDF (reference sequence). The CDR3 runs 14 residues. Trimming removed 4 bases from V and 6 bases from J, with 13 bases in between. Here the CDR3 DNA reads TGTGCCACCAGCACTGGACGGGCGCGTCAGCCCCAGCATTTT. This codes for CATSTGRARQPQHF.

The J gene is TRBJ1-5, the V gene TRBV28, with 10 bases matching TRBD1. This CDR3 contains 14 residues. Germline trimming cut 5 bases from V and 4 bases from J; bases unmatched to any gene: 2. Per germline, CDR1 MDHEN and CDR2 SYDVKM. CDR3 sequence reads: CASSGQGGNQPQHF. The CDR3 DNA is TGTGCCAGCAGTGGACAGGGGGGTAATCAGCCCCAGCATTTT.

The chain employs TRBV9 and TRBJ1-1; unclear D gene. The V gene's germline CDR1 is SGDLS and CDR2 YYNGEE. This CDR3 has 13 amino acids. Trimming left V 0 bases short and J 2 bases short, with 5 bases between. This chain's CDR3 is CASSVASNTEAFF. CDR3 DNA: TGTGCCAGCAGCGTAGCCAGCAACACTGAAGCTTTCTTT.

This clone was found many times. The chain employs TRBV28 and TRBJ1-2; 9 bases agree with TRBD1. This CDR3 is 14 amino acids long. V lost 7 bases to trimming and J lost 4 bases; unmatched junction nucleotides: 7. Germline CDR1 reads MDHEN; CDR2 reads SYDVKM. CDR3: CASTPTGGVYGYTF. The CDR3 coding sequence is TGTGCCAGCACTCCGACAGGGGGAGTCTATGGCTACACCTTC.

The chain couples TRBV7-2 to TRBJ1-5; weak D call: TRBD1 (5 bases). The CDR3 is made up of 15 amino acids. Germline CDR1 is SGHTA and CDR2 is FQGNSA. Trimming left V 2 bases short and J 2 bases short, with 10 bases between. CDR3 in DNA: TGTGCCAGCAGCTTATCAGGGCGACGCAATCAGCCCCAGCATTTT. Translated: CASSLSGRRNQPQHF.

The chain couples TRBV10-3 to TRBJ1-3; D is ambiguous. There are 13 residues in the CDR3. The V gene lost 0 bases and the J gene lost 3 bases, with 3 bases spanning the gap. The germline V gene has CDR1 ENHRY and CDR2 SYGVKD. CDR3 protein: CAISESNGNTIYF. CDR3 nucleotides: TGTGCCATCAGTGAGTCGAATGGAAACACCATATATTTT.

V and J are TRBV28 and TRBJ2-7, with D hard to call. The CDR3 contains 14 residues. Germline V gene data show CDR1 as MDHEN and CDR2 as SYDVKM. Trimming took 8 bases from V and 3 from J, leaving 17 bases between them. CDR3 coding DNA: TGTGCCAGCTCCTCCGGTGGACGCCTCTACGAGCAGTACTTC. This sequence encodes CASSSGGRLYEQYF.